A single sample is the source of the 10 T cell receptor beta chains below, sequenced in a study of regulatory T cells in long-lasting Graves disease. Stated time point: persistent/refractory GD, antithyroid drugs over 5 years with positive TRAb. The authors made the TCR library using RNA they extracted from PBMCs. Combining iRepertoire HTBI primers with Arm-PCR of CDR3 regions, the authors built TCR beta libraries. In TCRdb, the multiplex PCR reads were re-called with MiXCR into one record per CDR3 protein. The data contain 600,000 to 850,000 distinct CDR3 sequences, around 30% of them singletons. This material consisted of peripheral blood mononuclear cells (PBMCs), taken when the disease was refractory, from a patient treated with antithyroid drugs. These TCRs come from a female donor with Graves disease.

CDR3 protein: CSAKGQVYGYTF. In DNA, the CDR3 is TGCAGTGCTAAGGGACAGGTCTATGGCTACACCTTC. The rearrangement links TRBV20-1 to TRBJ1-2, with TRBD1 matching over 8 bases. The CDR3 runs to 12 residues. In germline, CDR1 is DFQATT, CDR2 SNEGSKA (reference sequence). V lost 4 bases and J lost 4; bases outside the gene matches: 2.

In its sample, this clonotype was seen a few times. The V and J genes are TRBV12-3 or TRBV12-4 and TRBJ2-7, with D unresolved. The CDR3 is made up of 14 amino acids. V was pared by 6 bases and J by 4 bases, with 16 bases between. The DNA for the CDR3 is TGTGCCAGCAGCCCCAACTCCCTCCTGTACGAGCAGTACTTC. Its translation is CASSPNSLLYEQYF.

The chain joins TRBV20-1 to TRBJ2-7; D may correspond to TRBD1 or TRBD2 (5 bases each). Germline CDR1 is DFQATT and CDR2 is SNEGSKA (reference sequence). This CDR3 spans 11 amino acids. V lost 3 bases to trimming and J lost 2 bases, with 5 bases between them. The CDR3 DNA is TGCAGTGCTAGGGGGGCCTACGAGCAGTACTTC. This codes for CSARGAYEQYF.

The V and J genes are TRBV29-1 and TRBJ1-2, with 7 positions matching TRBD1. Germline lookup yields CDR1 SQVTM and CDR2 ANQGSEA. V shed 7 bases and J 0 bases; nucleotides not matched to a gene: 11. The CDR3 is 15 residues long. The CDR3 reads CSAGPQGDANYGYTF. As DNA, the CDR3 is TGCAGCGCCGGACCGCAGGGGGACGCTAACTATGGCTACACCTTC.

The chain links TRBV7-2 to TRBJ2-5; unclear D gene. Trimming left V 1 base short and J 7 bases short, with 7 bases between. Germline assignment: CDR1 SGHTA and CDR2 FQGNSA. CDR3 length: 12 residues. CDR3: CASSLGGATQYF. For the CDR3, the DNA is TGTGCCAGCAGCTTAGGTGGCGCGACCCAGTACTTC.

This clonotype was seen at least ten times. CDR3 nucleotides: TGTGCCAGCACCACGATCGGGGTGAGCAATCAGCCCCAGCATTTT. Translated, it gives CASTTIGVSNQPQHF. This chain connects TRBV28 to TRBJ1-5; D is unresolved. The length of the CDR3 is 15 residues. Deletions cut 7 bases from V and 1 base from J, with 14 bases between. Germline V gene data show CDR1 as MDHEN and CDR2 as SYDVKM.

To note about this clonotype: This could be a read error, since a much larger clone is one nucleotide away. The V and J genes are TRBV27 and TRBJ2-7, with 8 nucleotides matching TRBD1. Germline V lookup: CDR1 MNHEY, CDR2 SMNVEV (reference sequence). With 5 bases clipped from V and 4 bases from J, the junction kept 4 bases outside the gene matches. This CDR3 has 13 residues. CDR3 amino acids: CASSLWTGYEQYF. CDR3 DNA sequence: TGTGCCAGCAGTCTCTGGACAGGGTACGAGCAGTACTTC.

This clonotype has at least ten counts. The rearrangement uses TRBV6-1 and TRBJ2-7; 11 bases are shared with TRBD2. Germline V gene lookup returns CDR1 MNHNS and CDR2 SASEGT. The CDR3 is made up of 14 amino acids. Trimming cost V 6 bases and J 2 bases; bases outside gene matches: 3. Here the CDR3 DNA reads TGTGCCAGCAGGGGGACTAGCGGTCCCTACGAGCAGTACTTC. Its translation: CASRGTSGPYEQYF.

This clonotype was recorded at least ten times. The CDR3 protein is CASSLSGRVRAFF. Written as DNA, the CDR3 is TGTGCCAGCAGTTTAAGTGGCAGGGTACGAGCTTTCTTT. The chain employs TRBV12-3 or TRBV12-4 and TRBJ1-1, with D maybe TRBD1 (5 bases). Deletions cut 2 bases from V and 10 bases from J, with 14 bases between. This CDR3 has 13 residues.

Concerning this clonotype itself: This likely reflects a read error, since a far larger clone is one base away. The rearrangement links TRBV7-9 to TRBJ2-7; tentatively, D is TRBD1 (5 bases). The CDR3 is 14 amino acids. CDR1 SEHNR and CDR2 FQNEAQ come from the germline V gene (reference sequence). With 0 bases removed from V and 3 bases from J, the gap between germline ends came to 9 bases. CDR3 region: CASSLAWTSYEQYF. The CDR3 nucleotides read TGTGCCAGCAGCTTAGCGTGGACAAGCTACGAGCAGTACTTC.